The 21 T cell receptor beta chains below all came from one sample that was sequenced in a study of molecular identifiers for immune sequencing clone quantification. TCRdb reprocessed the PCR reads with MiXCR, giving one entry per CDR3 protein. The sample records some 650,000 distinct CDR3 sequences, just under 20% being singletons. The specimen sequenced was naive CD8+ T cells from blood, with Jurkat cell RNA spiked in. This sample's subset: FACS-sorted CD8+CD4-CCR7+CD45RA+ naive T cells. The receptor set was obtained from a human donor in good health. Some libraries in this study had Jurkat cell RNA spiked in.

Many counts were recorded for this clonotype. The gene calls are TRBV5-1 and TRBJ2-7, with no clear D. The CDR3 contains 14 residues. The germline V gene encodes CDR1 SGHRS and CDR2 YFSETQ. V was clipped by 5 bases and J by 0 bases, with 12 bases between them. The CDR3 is CASRVGDLSYEQYF. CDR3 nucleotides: TGCGCCAGCAGGGTGGGCGACCTCTCCTACGAGCAGTACTTC.

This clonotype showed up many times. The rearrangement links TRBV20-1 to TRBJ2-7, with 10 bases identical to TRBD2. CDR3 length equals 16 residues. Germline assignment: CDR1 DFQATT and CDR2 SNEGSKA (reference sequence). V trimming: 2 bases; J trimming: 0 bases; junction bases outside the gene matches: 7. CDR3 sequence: CSARSSGGARSYEQYF. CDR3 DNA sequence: TGCAGTGCTAGATCGAGCGGGGGGGCCCGCTCCTACGAGCAGTACTTC.

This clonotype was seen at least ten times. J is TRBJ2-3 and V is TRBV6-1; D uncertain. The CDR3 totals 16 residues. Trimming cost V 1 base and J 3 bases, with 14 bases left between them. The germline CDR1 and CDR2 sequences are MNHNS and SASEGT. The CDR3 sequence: CASSEDPGDNTDTQYF. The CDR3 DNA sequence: TGTGCCAGCAGTGAAGACCCTGGGGATAATACAGATACGCAGTATTTT.

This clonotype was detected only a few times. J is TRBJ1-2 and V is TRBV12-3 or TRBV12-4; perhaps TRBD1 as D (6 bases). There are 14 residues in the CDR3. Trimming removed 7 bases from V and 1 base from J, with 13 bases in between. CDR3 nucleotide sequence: TGTGCCAGCACGCAGGGGTGGGGTAACTATGGCTACACCTTC. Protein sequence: CASTQGWGNYGYTF.

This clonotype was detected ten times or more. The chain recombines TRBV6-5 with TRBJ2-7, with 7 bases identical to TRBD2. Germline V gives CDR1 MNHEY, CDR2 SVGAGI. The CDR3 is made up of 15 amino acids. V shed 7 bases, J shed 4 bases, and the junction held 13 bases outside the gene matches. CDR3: CASTSPLAGEYEQYF. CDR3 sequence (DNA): TGTGCCAGCACCTCCCCTCTTGCGGGAGAATACGAGCAGTACTTC.

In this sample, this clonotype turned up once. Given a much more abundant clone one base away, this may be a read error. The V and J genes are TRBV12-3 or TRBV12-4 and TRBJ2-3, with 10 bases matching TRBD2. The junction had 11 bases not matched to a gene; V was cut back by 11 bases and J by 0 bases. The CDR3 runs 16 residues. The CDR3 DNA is TGTGCCGGCACCTCAGGGGGACTAGCGAGCACAGATACGCAGTATTTT. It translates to CAGTSGGLASTDTQYF.

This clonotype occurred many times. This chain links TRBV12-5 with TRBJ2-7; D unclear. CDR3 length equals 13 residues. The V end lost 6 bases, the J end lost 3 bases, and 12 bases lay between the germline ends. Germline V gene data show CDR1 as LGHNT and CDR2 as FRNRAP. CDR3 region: CASGYSQVYEQYF. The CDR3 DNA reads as TGTGCTAGTGGCTACAGTCAAGTCTACGAGCAGTACTTC.

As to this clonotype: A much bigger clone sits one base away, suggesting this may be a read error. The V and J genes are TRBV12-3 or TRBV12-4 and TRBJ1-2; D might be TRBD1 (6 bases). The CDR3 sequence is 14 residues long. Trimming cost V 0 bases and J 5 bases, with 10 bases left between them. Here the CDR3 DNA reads TGTGCCAGCAGTTTAGCGAGGACAGTTTATGGCTACACCTTC. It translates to CASSLARTVYGYTF.

CDR3 bases: TGTGCCACCAGTGATATGGGGGGCTCCTACAATGAGCAGTTCTTC. This encodes CATSDMGGSYNEQFF. The chain joins TRBV24-1 to TRBJ2-1; possibly TRBD2 for D (6 bases). Trimming stripped 3 bases from V and 0 bases from J, with 8 bases between. Looked up from germline, CDR1 is KGHDR and CDR2 is SFDVKD. The CDR3 sequence is 15 residues long.

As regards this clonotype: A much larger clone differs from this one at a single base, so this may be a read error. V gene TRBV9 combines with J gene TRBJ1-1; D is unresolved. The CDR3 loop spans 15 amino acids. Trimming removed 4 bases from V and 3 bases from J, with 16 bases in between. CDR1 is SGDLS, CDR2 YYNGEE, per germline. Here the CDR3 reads CASSPTLWTDTEAFF. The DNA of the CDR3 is TGTGCCAGCAGCCCGACGTTGTGGACGGACACTGAAGCTTTCTTT.

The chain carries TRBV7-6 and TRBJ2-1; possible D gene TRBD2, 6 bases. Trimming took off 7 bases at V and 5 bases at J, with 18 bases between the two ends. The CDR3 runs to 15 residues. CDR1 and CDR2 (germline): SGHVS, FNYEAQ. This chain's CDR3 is CASIKGAGRNNEQFF. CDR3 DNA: TGTGCCAGCATCAAGGGTGCGGGAAGGAACAATGAGCAGTTCTTC.

The CDR3 reads CASRVDRGLSYEQYF. Here the CDR3 DNA reads TGTGCCAGCAGGGTAGACAGGGGGCTTTCCTACGAGCAGTACTTC. V gene TRBV2 combines with J gene TRBJ2-7, with TRBD1 matching 10 bases. After removal of 6 bases from V and 1 base from J, the junction contained 6 bases not matched to a gene. The germline V gene has CDR1 SNHLY and CDR2 FYNNEI. There are 15 residues in the CDR3.

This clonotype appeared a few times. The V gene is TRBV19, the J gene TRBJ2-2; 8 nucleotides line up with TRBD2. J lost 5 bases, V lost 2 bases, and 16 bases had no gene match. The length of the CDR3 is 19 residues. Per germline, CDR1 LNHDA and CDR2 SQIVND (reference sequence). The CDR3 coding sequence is TGTGCCAGTAGTATACTCCGAGCGGGAGAAGTGGATAGGACCGGGGAGCTGTTTTTT. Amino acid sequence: CASSILRAGEVDRTGELFF.

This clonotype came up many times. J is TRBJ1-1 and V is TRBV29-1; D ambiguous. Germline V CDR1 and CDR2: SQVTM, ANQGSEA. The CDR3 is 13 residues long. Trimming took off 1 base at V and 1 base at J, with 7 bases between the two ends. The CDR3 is CSVEGDTNTEAFF. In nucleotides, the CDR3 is TGCAGCGTTGAAGGGGATACGAACACTGAAGCTTTCTTT.

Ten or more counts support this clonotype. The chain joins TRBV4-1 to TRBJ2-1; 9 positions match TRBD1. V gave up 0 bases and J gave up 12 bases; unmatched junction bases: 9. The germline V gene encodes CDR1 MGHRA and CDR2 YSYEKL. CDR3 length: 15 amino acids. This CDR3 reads CASSQEWAGDRVQFF. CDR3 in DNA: TGCGCCAGCAGCCAAGAATGGGCAGGGGACAGGGTGCAGTTCTTC.

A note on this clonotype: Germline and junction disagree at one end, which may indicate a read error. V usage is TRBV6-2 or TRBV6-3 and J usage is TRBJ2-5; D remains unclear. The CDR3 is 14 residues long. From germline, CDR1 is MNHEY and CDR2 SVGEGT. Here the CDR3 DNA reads TGTGCCAGCAGTTACCTACATAGGAAAGAGGCCCAGTACTTC. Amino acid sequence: CASSYLHRKEAQYF.

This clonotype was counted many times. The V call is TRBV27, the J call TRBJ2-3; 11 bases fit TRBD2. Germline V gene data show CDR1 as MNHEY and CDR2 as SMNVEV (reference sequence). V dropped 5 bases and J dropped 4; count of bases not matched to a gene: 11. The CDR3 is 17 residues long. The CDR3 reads CASSTFTSGSPPDTQYF. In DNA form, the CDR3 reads TGTGCCAGCAGTACTTTCACTAGCGGGAGCCCTCCAGATACGCAGTATTTT.

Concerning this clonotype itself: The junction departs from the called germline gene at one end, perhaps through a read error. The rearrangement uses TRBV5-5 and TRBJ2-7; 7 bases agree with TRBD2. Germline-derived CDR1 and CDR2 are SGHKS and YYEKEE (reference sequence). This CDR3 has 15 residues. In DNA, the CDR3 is TGTGCCAGCAGCTTGGGGCAGGATGGGGACTACGAGCGGTACTTC. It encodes CASSLGQDGDYERYF.

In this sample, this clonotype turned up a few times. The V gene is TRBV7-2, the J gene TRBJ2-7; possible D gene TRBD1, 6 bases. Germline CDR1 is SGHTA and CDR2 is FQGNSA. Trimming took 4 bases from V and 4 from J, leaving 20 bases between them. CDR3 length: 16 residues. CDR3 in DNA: TGTGCCAGCAGCTACAATGACAGGTCCCCCCTTTACGAGCAGTACTTC. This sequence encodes CASSYNDRSPLYEQYF.

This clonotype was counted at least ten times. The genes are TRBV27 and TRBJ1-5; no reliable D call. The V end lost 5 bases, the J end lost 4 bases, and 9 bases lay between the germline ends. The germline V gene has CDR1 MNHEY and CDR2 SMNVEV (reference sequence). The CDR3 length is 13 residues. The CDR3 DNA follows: TGTGCCAGCAGTATGGGTCGGAATCAGCCCCAGCATTTT. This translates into CASSMGRNQPQHF.

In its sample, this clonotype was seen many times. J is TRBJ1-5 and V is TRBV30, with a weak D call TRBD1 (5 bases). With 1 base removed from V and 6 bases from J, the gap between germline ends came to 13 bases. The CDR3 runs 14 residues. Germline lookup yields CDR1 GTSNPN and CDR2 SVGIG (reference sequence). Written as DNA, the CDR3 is TGTGCCTGGAGTGATAAAACAGGAATTCAGCCCCAGCATTTT. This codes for CAWSDKTGIQPQHF.